One and the same sample provided the 13 T cell receptor beta chains below, sequenced in a study of shared clonotypes between healthy human individuals. Only in-frame clones appear in the TCRdb table, and some are missing; sequencing was by immunoSEQ multiplex PCR. The table shows more than 2,000,000 clones, with more than 80% occurring only once. What was sequenced was naive CD4+ T cells sorted from blood. The subset here: CD45RA+ positively selected. These receptors came from a man aged 18-30 years in good health.

This chain links TRBV5-1 with TRBJ2-7, with 10 positions matching TRBD1. The junction had 4 bases not matched to a gene; V was cut back by 2 bases and J by 2 bases. The CDR3 has 15 amino acids. CDR1 and CDR2 from the germline V gene are SGHRS and YFSETQ. DNA of the CDR3: TGCGCCAGCAGCTTACCCGGGACAGGGGCCTACGAGCAGTACTTC. This encodes CASSLPGTGAYEQYF. Using reference TRBV5-1 and TRBJ2-7 for the parts outside the CDR3, the full variable domain is KAGVTQTPRYLIKTRGQQVTLSCSPISGHRSVSWYQQTPGQGLQFLFEYFSETQRNKGNFPGRFSGRQFSNSRSEMNVSTLELGDSALYLCASSLPGTGAYEQYFGPGTRLTVT.

The chain links TRBV18 to TRBJ2-7; TRBD1 agrees at 8 bases. The CDR3 extends over 15 amino acids. Trimming cost V 3 bases and J 1 base; bases outside gene matches: 5. The germline CDR1 and CDR2 sequences are KGHSH and LQKENI. CDR3 amino acids: CASSPRDRLSYEQYF. As DNA, the CDR3 is TGTGCCAGCTCACCCCGGGACAGGCTTTCCTACGAGCAGTACTTC.

The chain carries TRBV18 and TRBJ2-5, with TRBD2 identical over 11 bases. J was trimmed by 10 bases and V by 0 bases; bases with no gene match: 7. Per the germline V gene, CDR1 is KGHSH and CDR2 is LQKENI. The CDR3 runs to 15 residues. CDR3 DNA: TGTGCCAGCTCACCACCGGGTCTAGCGGGGGGCATCCAGTACTTC. Amino acids: CASSPPGLAGGIQYF. The whole variable domain, remainder taken from reference TRBV18 and TRBJ2-5, is NAGVMQNPRHLVRRRGQEARLRCSPMKGHSHVYWYRQLPEEGLKFMVYLQKENIIDESGMPKERFSAEFPKEGPSILRIQQVVRGDSAAYFCASSPPGLAGGIQYFGPGTRLLVL.

V is TRBV19 and J is TRBJ1-2; 7 bases map to TRBD1. Per the germline V gene, CDR1 is LNHDA and CDR2 is SQIVND (reference sequence). The CDR3 contains 15 residues. CDR3 nucleotides: TGTGTCTCCGCACCAGGGGGAACCACGTCGGGAGGCTACACCTTC. It translates to CVSAPGGTTSGGYTF. The variable domain in full, with the rest retrieved from reference TRBV19 and TRBJ1-2, is DGGITQSPKYLFRKEGQNVTLSCEQNLNHDAMYWYRQDPGQGLRLIYYSQIVNDFQKGDIAEGYSVSREKKESFPLTVTSAQKNPTAFYLCVSAPGGTTSGGYTFGSGTRLTVV.

This clone is a singleton in its sample. The chain uses TRBV19 and TRBJ2-7, with no clear D. Trimming shortened V by 1 base and J by 7 bases, and 17 bases separated the two germline ends. This CDR3 comprises 15 residues. The V gene's germline CDR1 is LNHDA and CDR2 SQIVND (reference sequence). CDR3 DNA sequence: TGTGCCAGTAGTATAGGAGGAAACCCCTCAGTGGAGCAGTACTTC. Protein: CASSIGGNPSVEQYF.

The chain employs TRBV19 and TRBJ1-3, with unresolved D. The CDR3 runs to 13 residues. The germline V and J ends were trimmed by 7 bases and 3 bases, with 10 bases remaining between them. The V gene's germline CDR1 is LNHDA and CDR2 SQIVND (reference sequence). This CDR3 reads CASKETNGNTIYF. The CDR3 nucleotides are TGTGCCAGTAAGGAGACCAATGGAAACACCATATATTTT. Supplemented by reference TRBV19 and TRBJ1-3, the full variable domain reads DGGITQSPKYLFRKEGQNVTLSCEQNLNHDAMYWYRQDPGQGLRLIYYSQIVNDFQKGDIAEGYSVSREKKESFPLTVTSAQKNPTAFYLCASKETNGNTIYFGEGSWLTVV.

The gene calls are TRBV7-9 and TRBJ2-1, with TRBD2 identical over 8 bases. The CDR3 extends over 15 amino acids. With 6 bases clipped from V and 7 bases from J, the junction kept 11 bases outside the gene matches. From germline, CDR1 is SEHNR and CDR2 FQNEAQ (reference sequence). CDR3 in DNA: TGTGCCAGCAGGGGGCAGCGGGAGCTCTGGAATGAGCAGTTCTTC. Amino acid sequence: CASRGQRELWNEQFF.

This chain uses TRBV5-1 with TRBJ2-3, with D perhaps TRBD2 (6 bases). Germline V gene sequence: CDR1 SGHRS, CDR2 YFSETQ. Trimming shortened V by 6 bases and J by 4 bases, and 15 bases separated the two germline ends. This CDR3 has 14 residues. In nucleotides, the CDR3 is TGCGCCAGCAAGGAGGGCGGTCACTCAGATACGCAGTATTTT. Its protein product is CASKEGGHSDTQYF.

The rearrangement uses TRBV12-5 and TRBJ2-7; TRBD2 might be the D (5 bases). The CDR3 length is 15 residues. Germline V lookup: CDR1 LGHNT, CDR2 FRNRAP. Trimming took 1 base from V and 4 from J, leaving 14 bases between them. Here the CDR3 reads CASGLAGEKAYEQYF. The CDR3 nucleotides read TGTGCTAGTGGTTTGGCCGGGGAAAAGGCATACGAGCAGTACTTC.

The chain has TRBV10-2 and TRBJ1-5; D unclear. Trimming took 3 bases from V and 11 from J, leaving 14 bases between them. This CDR3 is built from 13 residues. The germline CDR1 and CDR2 sequences are WSHSY and SAAADI. CDR3 sequence reads: CASSDRPTGTQHF. For the CDR3, the DNA is TGCGCCAGCAGTGACAGGCCGACGGGGACCCAGCATTTT.

The V call is TRBV11-3, the J call TRBJ2-3; 9 nucleotides agree with TRBD2. Germline-derived CDR1 and CDR2 are SGHNT and YENEEA. The CDR3 contains 16 residues. Losses at the gene ends were 5 bases for V and 3 bases for J; bases not matched to a gene: 9. The CDR3 DNA follows: TGTGCCAGCAGCGCCTATTTGGCGGGAGGGACAGATACGCAGTATTTT. Its translation: CASSAYLAGGTDTQYF.

V and J are TRBV16 and TRBJ1-3, with D possibly matching TRBD1 (6 bases). Trimming cost V 2 bases and J 4 bases, with 15 bases left between them. Germline V gene lookup returns CDR1 KGHSY and CDR2 FQNENV. CDR3 length: 16 amino acids. CDR3: CASSQGIPGAGNTIYF. The CDR3 DNA reads TGTGCCAGCAGCCAAGGGATCCCGGGGGCAGGAAACACCATATATTTT.

The chain is built from TRBV7-2 and TRBJ2-1; TRBD2 matches 11 bases. The CDR3 loop spans 15 amino acids. The ends lost 7 bases at V and 5 bases at J; junction bases unmatched: 7. Germline V lookup: CDR1 SGHTA, CDR2 FQGNSA. In DNA form, the CDR3 reads TGTGCCAGCACCCCGGGACTAGCGGTCAACAATGAGCAGTTCTTC. It specifies CASTPGLAVNNEQFF.